The TCR beta chain described here comes from a study of blood T cell repertoires in COVID-19 (dated by TCRdb to 2019 to 2021). For the wider study: Collaborator samples came from the United States, Italy and Spain and covered acute and convalescent phases of COVID-19. Where HLA class I and class II types were available, the types were taken from metadata supplied by the sample provider, not from assay-based typing. The samples were drawn from two sources: the first 160 participants of the ongoing ImmuneRACE study, and 1,000 to 1,500 subjects contributed by 6 global collaborators. The sample metadata nearly always contained a de-identified subject ID, COVID-19 status, age in years and sex. The material from the prospective study consisted of cDNA or gDNA derived from T cells, B-cell-depleted T cells, or PBMCs. Deeply sampled blood TCRbeta repertoires from subjects exposed to, actively infected with, or recovered from COVID-19 were included in the dataset. A freely available public database, intended as a resource for researchers studying the immune response to SARS-CoV-2, is where the repertoires were released. Overall results and qualifications from the work: The quantity of clinical and demographic metadata differed by source and by participant and was supplied without curation.

TCRbeta CDR3 regions were amplified from genomic DNA using the immunoSEQ Assay, a bias-controlled multiplex PCR. The authors' pipeline ran thus. The number of nucleated cells in each sample was estimated by amplification of reference gene primers within the assay. To quantify the absolute abundance of each unique TCRbeta CDR3 rearrangement, sequence reads were collapsed and filtered. Productive Simpson clonality was computed per sample as the square root of Simpson's diversity index over productive rearrangements. This is the immuneACCESS table as TCRdb keeps it, with only in-frame sequences that have V and J called. A part of the clones is gone; compared with another copy, unresolved V genes explain less than half, and the rest is unexplained. V and J calls and clone size follow that table, whereas D and trimming were derived from the DNA. In all, the sample holds 280,000 or so clones, and 89% of those were seen once. The top ten clones comprise roughly an eighth of the sample.

Concerning this clone: Its antigen has not been determined. Base quality data are lacking; no much larger clone is found one base away.

Each collaborating institution followed its own protocols to collect whole blood in K2EDTA tubes. For TCRbeta analysis, collaborators shipped samples in one of three forms: frozen whole blood, isolated PBMCs, or DNA extracted from either of those sample types. V was cut back by 0 bases and J by 4 bases, leaving a gap of 9 bases between them. Based on the germline V gene, the CDR1 and CDR2 sequences are MNHEY and SVGAGI. From cysteine to phenylalanine, the CDR3 is 14 amino acids long. Here the CDR3 DNA is all that survives: 42 bases in frame from base 1. The TCR comes from a woman aged 55-70 years with acute or convalescent COVID-19. Recombination connected TRBV6-5 to TRBJ1-1; no D segment can be confidently identified. Sequences were obtained from peripheral blood. CDR3 loop: CASSYSSGVTEAFF. In nucleotides, the sequence is TGTGCCAGCAGTTACTCTTCCGGGGTCACTGAAGCTTTCTTT.